This T cell receptor (beta chain) comes out of a study of blood T cell repertoires in COVID-19. TCRdb keeps only in-frame clones here, not all; method: immunoSEQ multiplex PCR. The sample lists 32,000 or so clones, around 87% occurring once. V was trimmed by 3 bases and J by 4 bases, leaving 19 bases between them. CDR1 is MDHEN, CDR2 SYDVKM, per germline. The CDR3 consists of 16 residues. This clone has more than one count but fewer than ten. The chain is built from TRBV28 and TRBJ2-7, with D perhaps matching TRBD2 (6 bases). The source of this sequence is a man aged 50 to 59 with active or convalescent COVID-19. The sequenced sample was peripheral blood. The CDR3 sequence: CASSFSRTEGSYEQYF. The CDR3 DNA follows: TGTGCCAGCAGTTTCTCCCGGACGGAGGGGTCTTACGAGCAGTACTTC.